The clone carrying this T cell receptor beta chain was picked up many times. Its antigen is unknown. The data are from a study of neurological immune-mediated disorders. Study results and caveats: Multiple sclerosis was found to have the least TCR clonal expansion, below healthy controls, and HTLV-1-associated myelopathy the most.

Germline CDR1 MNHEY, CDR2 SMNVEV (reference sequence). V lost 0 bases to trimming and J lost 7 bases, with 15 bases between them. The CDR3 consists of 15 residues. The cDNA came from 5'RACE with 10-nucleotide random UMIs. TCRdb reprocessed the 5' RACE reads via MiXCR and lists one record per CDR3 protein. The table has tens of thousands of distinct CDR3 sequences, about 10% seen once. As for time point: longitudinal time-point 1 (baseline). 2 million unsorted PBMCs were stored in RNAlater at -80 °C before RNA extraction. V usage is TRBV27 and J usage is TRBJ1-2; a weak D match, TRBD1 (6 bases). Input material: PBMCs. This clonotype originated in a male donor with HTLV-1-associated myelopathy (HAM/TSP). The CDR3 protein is CASSLSSQGLGGYTF. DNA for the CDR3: TGTGCCAGCAGTTTATCGAGCCAGGGGTTGGGTGGCTACACCTTC.